What follows are 13 T cell receptor beta chains derived from one specimen sequenced in a study of cytomegalovirus exposure and HLA in healthy donors. TCRdb keeps only in-frame clones here, not all; method: immunoSEQ multiplex PCR. The table lists 250,000 to 350,000 clones, 86% of them singletons. The sequenced material came from PBMCs. These receptors all stem from a woman in her late teens or twenties in good health and CMV-seronegative.

The V and J genes are TRBV6-1 and TRBJ2-1; D possibly corresponds to TRBD1 (6 bases). Trimming pared 2 bases from V and 8 bases from J, leaving 10 bases between. This CDR3 contains 13 residues. CDR1 is MNHNS, CDR2 SASEGT, per germline. In DNA form, the CDR3 reads TGTGCCAGCAGTGAACAGGGGTTCGATGAGCAGTTCTTC. This codes for CASSEQGFDEQFF.

The V call is TRBV28, the J call TRBJ2-4; TRBD1 agrees at 8 bases. With V trimmed by 6 bases and J by 0 bases, 7 bases remained unmatched. The CDR3 is made up of 16 amino acids. Germline V gene lookup returns CDR1 MDHEN and CDR2 SYDVKM. CDR3 nucleotide sequence: TGTGCCAGCAGCCTCGGGACAGGACTAGCCAAAAACATTCAGTACTTC. Translation: CASSLGTGLAKNIQYF.

V and J are TRBV6-5 and TRBJ2-7, with TRBD1 identical over 9 bases. V was pared by 3 bases and J by 4 bases, with 7 bases of the junction left unmatched. The germline CDR1 and CDR2 sequences are MNHEY and SVGAGI. The CDR3 spans 15 residues. DNA of the CDR3: TGTGCCAGCAGTTATCGGGGACAGGGAGGGTACGAGCAGTACTTC. Residues: CASSYRGQGGYEQYF.

V gene TRBV7-2 combines with J gene TRBJ2-1; unclear D gene. The CDR3 consists of 12 residues. Germline values: CDR1 SGHTA, CDR2 FQGNSA. The V end was cut by 4 bases, the J end by 9 bases, with 10 bases between. CDR3 amino acids: CASSYLSSEQFF. For the CDR3, the DNA is TGTGCCAGCAGCTACCTTAGCAGTGAGCAGTTCTTC.

This sequence joins TRBV27 and TRBJ1-4, with TRBD1 matching over 10 bases. J was trimmed by 8 bases and V by 6 bases; bases with no gene match: 3. Per the germline V gene, CDR1 is MNHEY and CDR2 is SMNVEV (reference sequence). CDR3 length: 13 amino acids. Written as DNA, the CDR3 is TGTGCCAGCAGCCGGGACAGGGGCGAAAAACTGTTTTTT. Protein sequence: CASSRDRGEKLFF.

The chain joins TRBV27 to TRBJ2-5; D is undetermined. V lost 1 base and J 4 bases, leaving 10 bases between the germline ends. The CDR3 is 14 amino acids. Germline V lookup: CDR1 MNHEY, CDR2 SMNVEV (reference sequence). The CDR3 region has the DNA TGTGCCAGCAGTTTATACCCGCGGTCAGAGACCCAGTACTTC. This gives the protein CASSLYPRSETQYF.

This clone was counted only a few times. The chain is built from TRBV9 and TRBJ2-1; D uncertain. The germline V gene has CDR1 SGDLS and CDR2 YYNGEE. The CDR3 has 12 residues. V was cut by 2 bases and J by 8 bases, with 8 bases left in between. CDR3 coding DNA: TGTGCCAGCAGCGTCATGTCGGATGAGCAGTTCTTC. Its translation: CASSVMSDEQFF. The full variable domain, completed using reference TRBV9 and TRBJ2-1, is DSGVTQTPKHLITATGQRVTLRCSPRSGDLSVYWYQQSLDQGLQFLIQYYNGEERAKGNILERFSAQQFPDLHSELNLSSLELGDSALYFCASSVMSDEQFFGPGTRLTVL.

This clone came up a few times. The gene calls are TRBV7-9 and TRBJ1-2, with D possibly being TRBD1 (6 bases). The CDR3 is 12 amino acids. Trimming took off 5 bases at V and 5 bases at J, with 9 bases between the two ends. Germline V CDR1 and CDR2: SEHNR, FQNEAQ (reference sequence). The CDR3 DNA is TGTGCCAGCAGCCTGGACAGTTATGGCTACACCTTC. Its protein product is CASSLDSYGYTF.

The V gene is TRBV11-2, the J gene TRBJ2-7; 7 nucleotides agree with TRBD1. With 3 bases clipped from V and 0 bases from J, the junction kept 2 bases outside the gene matches. CDR3 length: 14 residues. Germline CDR1 and CDR2: SGHAT and FQNNGV. The CDR3 coding sequence is TGTGCCAGCAGCTTGACAGGGAGCTCCTACGAGCAGTACTTC. It encodes CASSLTGSSYEQYF.

This clone showed up just once. The chain is built from TRBV15 and TRBJ2-7, with 10 bases identical to TRBD2. Unmatched junction bases numbered 2, after V lost 0 bases and J lost 3 bases. Germline CDR1 reads LNHNV; CDR2 reads YYDKDF (reference sequence). The CDR3 extends over 15 amino acids. The CDR3 here is CATSRELAGLYEQYF. The CDR3 DNA reads as TGTGCCACCAGCAGAGAACTAGCGGGACTCTACGAGCAGTACTTC.

CDR3 sequence (DNA): TGCGCCAGCAGCCAAGTATCGTCCTATGGCTACACCTTC. It codes for CASSQVSSYGYTF. The J gene is TRBJ1-2, the V gene TRBV4-1; unclear D gene. Germline CDR1 MGHRA, CDR2 YSYEKL. The CDR3 is 13 residues long. The V and J ends lost 1 base and 4 bases respectively, with 7 bases between them.

The chain recombines TRBV10-2 with TRBJ2-3; tentatively, D is TRBD2 (6 bases). The length of the CDR3 is 12 residues. Germline V gives CDR1 WSHSY, CDR2 SAAADI. V gave up 4 bases and J gave up 4 bases, with 6 bases separating them. This chain's CDR3 is CASSAGADTQYF. The CDR3, as DNA: TGCGCCAGCAGTGCGGGGGCAGATACGCAGTATTTT.

Only a few counts were recorded for this clone. The chain carries TRBV6-5 and TRBJ1-2, with TRBD1 matching over 8 bases. V was pared by 3 bases and J by 3 bases, with 3 bases of the junction left unmatched. The CDR3 has 14 residues. Germline loops: CDR1 MNHEY, CDR2 SVGAGI. The CDR3 here is CASSYYRGDYGYTF. The CDR3 coding sequence is TGTGCCAGCAGTTATTACAGGGGGGACTATGGCTACACCTTC.